The rows below give T cell receptor beta chains drawn from one sample of a study of cytomegalovirus exposure and HLA in healthy donors. Method: immunoSEQ multiplex PCR; TCRdb's copy keeps in-frame clones and lacks some. The table lists 150,000 to 200,000 clones, about four fifths of them singletons. The source material was PBMCs. These TCRs come from a man between 18 and 29 years old in good health and CMV-seronegative. CDR3s include the opening cysteine and the closing phenylalanine or tryptophan. The order of the fields is D gene, V gene, clone size, J gene, CDR3 protein, CDR3 DNA. The D gene is left open where the match is weak. Expanded clones get a size class; other rows say once, few or many, or leave the size out.

TRBD1	TRBV19	NA	TRBJ1-6	CASSIEGAASPLHF	TGTGCCAGTAGTATCGAGGGGGCGGCTTCACCCCTCCACTTT
NA	TRBV29-1	once	TRBJ1-1	CTTEGWRANTEAFF	TGCACCACGGAGGGATGGCGTGCGAACACTGAAGCTTTCTTT
TRBD2	TRBV27	once	TRBJ2-3	CASSRLAGYTDTQYF	TGTGCCAGCAGCCGACTAGCGGGATACACAGATACGCAGTATTTT
NA	TRBV29-1	NA	TRBJ2-7	CSVAVESSYEQYF	TGCAGCGTTGCTGTTGAGAGCTCCTACGAGCAGTACTTC
NA	TRBV4-3	few	TRBJ1-1	CASSQREPNTEAFF	TGCGCCAGCAGCCAAAGAGAACCTAACACTGAAGCTTTCTTT
NA	TRBV12-5	once	TRBJ2-1	CASGPGPGNNEQFF	TGTGCTAGTGGTCCTGGGCCAGGGAACAATGAGCAGTTCTTC
NA	TRBV10-3	NA	TRBJ2-1	CAISVQGENWWEQFF	TGTGCCATCAGTGTCCAGGGCGAGAACTGGTGGGAGCAGTTCTTC
TRBD1	TRBV25-1	NA	TRBJ1-4	CASSEAGGRSFNEKLFF	TGTGCCAGCAGTGAAGCAGGGGGAAGATCCTTTAATGAAAAACTGTTTTTT
NA	TRBV5-4	few	TRBJ2-1	CASSMSNEQFF	TGTGCCAGCAGTATGAGCAATGAGCAGTTCTTC
NA	TRBV9	once	TRBJ1-2	CASSPAGKDGYTF	TGTGCCAGCAGCCCGGCAGGGAAGGATGGCTACACCTTC
NA	TRBV28	NA	TRBJ1-2	CASSLKYGYTF	TGTGCCAGCAGTCTAAAATATGGCTACACCTTC
NA	TRBV27	NA	TRBJ2-2	CASSSIGWRELPGELFF	TGTGCCAGCAGTTCTATCGGTTGGAGGGAGTTACCCGGGGAGCTGTTTTTT
NA	TRBV6-5	few	TRBJ2-3	CAATERLSTDTQYF	TGTGCCGCCACCGAGCGACTAAGCACAGATACGCAGTATTTT
TRBD1	TRBV10-3	NA	TRBJ2-7	CAISPRDRIAYEQYF	TGTGCCATCAGTCCAAGGGACAGGATAGCCTACGAGCAGTACTTC
TRBD1	TRBV19	once	TRBJ1-4	CASSPSPGTAINEKLFF	TGTGCCAGTAGTCCAAGCCCGGGGACAGCAATCAATGAAAAACTGTTTTTT
NA	TRBV6-1	NA	TRBJ2-7	CASSEALGHISYEQYF	TGTGCCAGCAGTGAAGCGTTGGGACATATCTCCTACGAGCAGTACTTC
NA	TRBV7-9	NA	TRBJ1-2	CASSPGAEIYGYTF	TGTGCCAGCAGCCCTGGGGCGGAGATCTATGGCTACACCTTC
NA	TRBV18	few	TRBJ1-5	CASSRTQGQPQHF	TGTGCCAGCTCAAGAACACAGGGACAGCCCCAGCATTTT
TRBD2	TRBV19	NA	TRBJ2-7	CASSPKREPYEQYF	TGTGCCAGTAGTCCGAAGCGGGAGCCCTACGAGCAGTACTTC
TRBD2	TRBV29-1	NA	TRBJ2-3	CSASRTRLYTDTQYF	TGCAGCGCCTCCAGGACTAGACTTTACACAGATACGCAGTATTTT
TRBD2	TRBV19	NA	TRBJ2-1	CASTHGGRAFEQFF	TGTGCCAGTACCCATGGCGGGAGGGCCTTTGAGCAGTTCTTC
NA	TRBV6-5	NA	TRBJ1-2	CASSPYSPDYGYTF	TGTGCCAGCAGCCCCTACAGTCCTGACTATGGCTACACCTTC
NA	TRBV5-1	NA	TRBJ2-2	CASTGGSGTGELFF	TGCGCCAGCACTGGGGGTAGCGGCACCGGGGAGCTGTTTTTT
NA	TRBV5-1	NA	TRBJ2-7	CASGDGGRSGGRLNEQYF	TGCGCCAGCGGGGACGGGGGTCGGTCAGGTGGGCGGTTGAACGAGCAGTACTTC
TRBD1	TRBV2	NA	TRBJ1-5	CASSVDRVNQPQHF	TGTGCCAGCAGTGTTGACAGGGTGAATCAGCCCCAGCATTTT
TRBD2	TRBV9	NA	TRBJ2-4	CASSVVAGGPRGNIQYF	TGTGCCAGCAGCGTAGTAGCGGGAGGGCCCCGGGGTAACATTCAGTACTTC
TRBD1	TRBV7-9	NA	TRBJ1-2	CASSLERGQGYTF	TGTGCCAGCAGCTTAGAGAGGGGGCAGGGCTACACCTTC
NA	TRBV7-9	NA	TRBJ2-5	CASSSNTVGTQYF	TGTGCCAGCAGCTCGAATACAGTCGGGACCCAGTACTTC
TRBD2	TRBV6-6	once	TRBJ2-3	CASSLRLAGAQDTQYF	TGTGCCAGCAGTTTACGACTAGCGGGTGCACAAGATACGCAGTATTTT
TRBD1	TRBV4-2	NA	TRBJ2-2	CASKRDRTNTGELFF	TGTGCCAGCAAACGGGACAGAACGAACACCGGGGAGCTGTTTTTT
NA	TRBV25-1	once	TRBJ2-1	CASSEYSQANEQFF	TGTGCCAGCAGTGAATATTCACAGGCCAATGAGCAGTTCTTC